This T cell receptor (beta chain) was documented in a study of CD8 T cells in ankylosing spondylitis. Notes on the study in general: Earlier reports found some motif variants in synovial fluid and blood in reactive arthritis. Disease-linked clones reportedly concentrated significantly in matched ankylosing spondylitis synovial fluid. Disease-linked clones were found to be CD8+ and relatively rare in peripheral blood.

This clonotype turned up a few times. The antigen remains unidentified. In making TCR beta libraries, quantitative 5'-RACE with molecular barcodes was used. TCRdb re-called the 5' RACE reads with MiXCR, one entry per CDR3 protein. Found here are around 300,000 distinct CDR3 sequences, approximately 15% of them singletons; the top ten hold approximately 1.1%. Trimming removed 0 bases at V and 2 bases at J, with 11 bases between. The CDR3 runs 15 residues. Germline loops: CDR1 SGHAT, CDR2 FQNNGV. The sequencing input was blood, either unsorted or a sorted T cell fraction (not recorded which). The clonotype comes from a male donor with ankylosing spondylitis or in good health (not recorded which). The V and J genes are TRBV11-2 and TRBJ2-7; D may match TRBD1 or TRBD2 (5 bases each). DNA of the CDR3: TGTGCCAGCAGCTTAGATCCGGGGCTCACCTACGAGCAGTACTTC. Protein: CASSLDPGLTYEQYF.